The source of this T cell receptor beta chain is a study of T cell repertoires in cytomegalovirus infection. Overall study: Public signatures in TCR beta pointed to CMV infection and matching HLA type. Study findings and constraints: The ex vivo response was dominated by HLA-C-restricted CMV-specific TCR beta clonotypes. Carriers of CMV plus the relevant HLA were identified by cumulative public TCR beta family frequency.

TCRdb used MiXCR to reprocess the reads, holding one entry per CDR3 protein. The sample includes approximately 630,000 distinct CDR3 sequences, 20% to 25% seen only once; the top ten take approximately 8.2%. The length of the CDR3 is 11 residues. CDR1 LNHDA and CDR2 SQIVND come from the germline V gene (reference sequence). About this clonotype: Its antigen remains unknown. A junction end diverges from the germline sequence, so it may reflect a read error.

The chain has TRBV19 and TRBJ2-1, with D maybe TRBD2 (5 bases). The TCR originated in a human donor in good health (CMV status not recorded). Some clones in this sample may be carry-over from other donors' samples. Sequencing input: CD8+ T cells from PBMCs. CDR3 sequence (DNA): TGTGCCAGTAGCAACCTCGGGGAGCAGATCTTC. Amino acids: CASSNLGEQIF.